The rows below give T cell receptor beta chains drawn from one sample of a study of blood T cell repertoires in COVID-19. TCRdb's copy holds only in-frame clones and misses some; the assay was immunoSEQ multiplex PCR. The table shows 150,000 to 200,000 clones, with roughly 80% occurring only once. Sequences were obtained from peripheral blood. These receptor sequences come from a man aged 60 to 69 with active or convalescent COVID-19. CDR3s include the opening cysteine and the closing phenylalanine or tryptophan. A D gene is named only where the DNA matches it firmly. For some rows the clone size is stated as once, few or many, or as a class when expanded; others skip it.

j_call clone_size v_call d_call cdr3_aa cdr3_nt
TRBJ2-7 NA TRBV15 NA CATSRQHYEQYF TGTGCCACCAGCCGACAGCACTACGAGCAGTACTTC
TRBJ1-2 once TRBV14 TRBD1 CASSQVTGRPYGYTF TGTGCCAGCAGCCAAGTGACAGGGAGGCCCTATGGCTACACCTTC
TRBJ2-5 once TRBV11-2 TRBD1 CASSSSLQGAETQYF TGTGCCAGCAGCTCCAGTCTACAGGGGGCAGAGACCCAGTACTTC
TRBJ2-7 many TRBV10-3 NA CAIGPQGSYEQYF TGTGCCATCGGGCCTCAGGGTTCCTACGAGCAGTACTTC
TRBJ2-7 NA TRBV11-2 NA CASSLDREVSYEQYF TGTGCCAGCAGCTTAGATCGGGAAGTTTCCTACGAGCAGTACTTC
TRBJ2-7 NA TRBV5-4 TRBD2 CASSQAAGGTYEQYF TGTGCCAGCAGCCAGGCGGCGGGGGGAACCTACGAGCAGTACTTC
TRBJ2-1 NA TRBV4-2 TRBD2 CASSRRTSGLNEQFF TGTGCCAGCAGCCGACGGACTAGCGGGCTAAATGAGCAGTTCTTC
TRBJ1-4 NA TRBV5-4 NA CASSLGRGSDEKLFF TGTGCCAGCAGCTTGGGCAGGGGCTCGGATGAAAAACTGTTTTTT
TRBJ1-2 NA TRBV28 TRBD1 CASIQGAESGYTF TGTGCCAGCATACAGGGGGCGGAATCGGGCTACACCTTC
TRBJ1-5 NA TRBV19 TRBD1 CASSILDRGYQPQHF TGTGCCAGTAGTATTCTAGACAGGGGATATCAGCCCCAGCATTTT
TRBJ1-5 NA TRBV4-2 NA CASSQEIGNQPQHF TGTGCCAGCAGCCAAGAAATAGGCAATCAGCCCCAGCATTTT
TRBJ1-2 NA TRBV3-1/TRBV3-2 TRBD1 CASSQGQWTGSINYGYTF TGTGCCAGCAGCCAAGGCCAATGGACAGGGAGTATTAACTATGGCTACACCTTC
TRBJ2-2 NA TRBV5-1 TRBD2 CASSLETSGRIGELFF TGCGCCAGCAGCTTGGAAACTAGCGGGAGAATCGGGGAGCTGTTTTTT
TRBJ2-3 NA TRBV7-8 TRBD2 CASSLELAGGGHTELDTQYF TGTGCCAGCAGCTTAGAACTAGCGGGAGGAGGGCATACTGAGCTAGATACGCAGTATTTT
TRBJ2-3 NA TRBV6-2/TRBV6-3 TRBD2 CASSPRGAGKTDTQYF TGTGCCAGCAGTCCCCGGGGAGCGGGAAAGACAGATACGCAGTATTTT
TRBJ1-4 few TRBV2 NA CASSTTEVNEKLFF TGTGCCAGCAGTACGACGGAGGTTAATGAAAAACTGTTTTTT
TRBJ2-2 NA TRBV5-1 TRBD1 CASSHGTGNTGELFF TGCGCCAGCAGCCACGGGACAGGGAACACCGGGGAGCTGTTTTTT
TRBJ2-7 NA TRBV27 NA CASSLSGRTYEQYF TGTGCCAGCAGTTTATCTGGGCGTACCTACGAGCAGTACTTC
TRBJ2-7 NA TRBV30 NA CAWSGQGREQYF TGTGCCTGGAGCGGGCAGGGGCGCGAGCAGTACTTC
TRBJ1-2 once TRBV5-1 TRBD1 CASSLTGASGYGYTF TGCGCCAGCAGCTTAACAGGGGCCTCGGGCTATGGCTACACCTTC
TRBJ2-7 NA TRBV11-2 NA CASSPSSYEQYF TGTGCCAGCAGCCCGAGCTCCTACGAGCAGTACTTC
TRBJ2-1 NA TRBV4-3 NA CASSQDSSAYNEQFF TGCGCCAGCAGCCAAGATTCTAGCGCCTACAATGAGCAGTTCTTC
TRBJ2-5 once TRBV18 TRBD2 CASSPPSSGRVSETQYF TGTGCCAGCTCACCACCATCTAGCGGGAGAGTCTCGGAGACCCAGTACTTC
TRBJ1-2 NA TRBV18 NA CASSPFEGNYGYTF TGTGCCAGCTCACCATTCGAGGGCAACTATGGCTACACCTTC
TRBJ2-7 NA TRBV9 TRBD1 CASSVGGTGTYEQYF TGTGCCAGCAGCGTAGGGGGGACAGGAACCTACGAGCAGTACTTC
TRBJ1-6 NA TRBV15 TRBD1 CATSRDRGRNSPLHF TGTGCCACCAGCAGAGACAGGGGGCGGAATTCACCCCTCCACTTT
TRBJ1-1 many TRBV29-1 NA CSVDPHGSGRTEAFF TGCAGCGTTGACCCGCACGGGTCGGGGAGGACTGAAGCTTTCTTT
TRBJ2-1 NA TRBV5-4 TRBD2 CASSPGGYNEQFF TGTGCCAGCAGCCCGGGAGGCTACAATGAGCAGTTCTTC
TRBJ1-5 NA TRBV27 NA CASRNRGQPQHF TGTGCCAGCCGGAATCGGGGGCAGCCCCAGCATTTT
TRBJ1-1 few TRBV10-3 NA CAIQGLNTEAFF TGTGCCATACAGGGTCTGAACACTGAAGCTTTCTTT
TRBJ1-4 NA TRBV20-1 NA CSAEGTEKLFF TGCAGTGCGGAGGGGACTGAAAAACTGTTTTTT
TRBJ1-1 NA TRBV5-4 TRBD1 CASSQQGGKSNFGAFF TGTGCCAGCAGCCAACAGGGGGGGAAGTCCAATTTTGGAGCTTTCTTT
TRBJ2-2 NA TRBV6-5 TRBD1 CASSYSRGQEGGELFF TGTGCCAGCAGTTACTCAAGGGGGCAAGAAGGCGGGGAGCTGTTTTTT
TRBJ2-5 once TRBV24-1 TRBD1 CATSALDRVPETQYF TGTGCCACCAGTGCCCTAGACAGGGTCCCAGAGACCCAGTACTTC
TRBJ1-1 NA TRBV18 NA CASRGAGDPEAFF TGTGCCAGCCGGGGTGCAGGGGACCCCGAAGCTTTCTTT
TRBJ1-2 NA TRBV7-9 NA CASSLEIPVYTF TGTGCCAGCAGCTTAGAAATCCCGGTTTACACCTTC
TRBJ1-6 NA TRBV6-6 NA CASRSRGSNSPLHF TGTGCCAGCAGATCGCGGGGGAGTAATTCACCCCTCCACTTT
TRBJ2-7 NA TRBV10-3 TRBD2 CAISESGLSSTYEQYF TGTGCCATCAGTGAGTCGGGACTATCAAGTACCTACGAGCAGTACTTC
TRBJ2-4 NA TRBV15 TRBD1 CATSTRTGINIQYF TGTGCCACCAGCACCCGGACAGGGATTAACATTCAGTACTTC